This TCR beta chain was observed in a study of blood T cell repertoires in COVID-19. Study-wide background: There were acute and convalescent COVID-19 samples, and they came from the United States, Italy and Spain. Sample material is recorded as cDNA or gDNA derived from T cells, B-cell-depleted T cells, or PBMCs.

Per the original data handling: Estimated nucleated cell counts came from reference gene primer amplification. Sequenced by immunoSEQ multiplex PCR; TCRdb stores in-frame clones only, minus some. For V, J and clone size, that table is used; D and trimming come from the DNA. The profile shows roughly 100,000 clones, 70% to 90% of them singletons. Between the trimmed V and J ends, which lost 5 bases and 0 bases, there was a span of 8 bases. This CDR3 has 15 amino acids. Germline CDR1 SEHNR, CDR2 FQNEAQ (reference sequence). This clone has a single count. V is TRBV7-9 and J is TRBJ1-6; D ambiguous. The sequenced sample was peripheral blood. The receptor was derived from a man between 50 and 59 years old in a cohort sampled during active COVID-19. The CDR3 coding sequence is TGTGCCAGCAGCCGGGCGGGCTCCTATAATTCACCCCTCCACTTT. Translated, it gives CASSRAGSYNSPLHF.